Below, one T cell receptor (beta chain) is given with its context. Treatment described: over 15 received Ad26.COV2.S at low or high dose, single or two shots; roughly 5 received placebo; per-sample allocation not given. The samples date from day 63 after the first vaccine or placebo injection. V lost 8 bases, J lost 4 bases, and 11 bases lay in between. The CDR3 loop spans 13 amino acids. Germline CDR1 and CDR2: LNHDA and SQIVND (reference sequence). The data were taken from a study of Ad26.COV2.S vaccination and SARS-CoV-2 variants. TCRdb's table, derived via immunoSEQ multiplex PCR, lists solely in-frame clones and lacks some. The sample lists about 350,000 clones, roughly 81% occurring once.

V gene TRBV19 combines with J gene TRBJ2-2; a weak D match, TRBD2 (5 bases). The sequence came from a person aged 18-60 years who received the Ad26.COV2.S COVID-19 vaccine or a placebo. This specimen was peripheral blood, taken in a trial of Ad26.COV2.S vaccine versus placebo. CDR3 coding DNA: TGTGCCAGTTACTATCGGGGCACCGGGGAGCTGTTTTTT. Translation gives CASYYRGTGELFF.